This TCR beta chain was sequenced for a study of T cells in Graves' hyperthyroidism and ophthalmopathy. V was pared by 11 bases and J by 5 bases, with 18 bases between. The CDR3 sequence is 13 residues long. Germline V lookup: CDR1 MGHRA, CDR2 YSYEKL. Researchers took RNA transcripts and amplified the TCR beta CDR3 regions from them. A first-round RT-PCR of the TCR CDR3 used the HTBI primer set. From the multiplex PCR reads, TCRdb called clonotypes with MiXCR, one entry per CDR3 protein. Found here are 600,000 to 850,000 distinct CDR3 sequences, over 15% of them singletons; the top ten hold approximately 16%.

This sequence was found in a woman between 45 and 60 years old with Graves' hyperthyroidism that later progressed to Graves' ophthalmopathy. J is TRBJ2-5 and V is TRBV4-1, with D possibly being TRBD1 or TRBD2 (6 bases each). Specimen: blood. DNA for the CDR3: TGCGCCGCTAGTCGGGGGCCCCGTGAGACCCAGTACTTC. The encoded protein is CAASRGPRETQYF.